This TCR beta chain was documented in a study of T cell responses to AZD1222 COVID-19 vaccine. Study results and caveats: Of the AZD1222 recipients, only 5 or 6 were seropositive at baseline.

About this clone itself: What it recognizes is unknown.

Libraries were prepared by immunoSEQ multiplex PCR; TCRdb keeps only in-frame clonotypes and omits some of them. The sample contains 150,000 to 200,000 clones, approximately 90% of which appear only once. This CDR3 spans 14 amino acids. V lost 7 bases and J lost 2, with 15 bases in between. The germline V gene has CDR1 SGHRS and CDR2 YFSETQ. The rearrangement uses TRBV5-1 and TRBJ1-2; a possible D gene is TRBD1 (5 bases). Sample: peripheral blood, taken 28 days after the second AZD1222 dose. The origin of this receptor is an adult who received the AZD1222 COVID-19 vaccine. This CDR3 reads CASGSLRGNYGYTF. In DNA, the CDR3 is TGCGCCAGCGGATCTCTCCGGGGGAACTATGGCTACACCTTC. The variable domain in full, with the rest retrieved from reference TRBV5-1 and TRBJ1-2, is KAGVTQTPRYLIKTRGQQVTLSCSPISGHRSVSWYQQTPGQGLQFLFEYFSETQRNKGNFPGRFSGRQFSNSRSEMNVSTLELGDSALYLCASGSLRGNYGYTFGSGTRLTVV.